Each of the 18 T cell receptor beta chains below was sequenced from the same sample in a study of identical twins. One entry per CDR3 protein results from TCRdb running MiXCR on the 5' RACE reads. In the table there are 200,000 to 250,000 distinct CDR3 sequences, approximately 11% of which are singletons. This same sample was also taken into another study, of yellow fever vaccine responses in identical twins.

The source material was memory (CD45RO+) T cells sorted from blood. These receptors all stem from a woman between 18 and 29 years old in good health.

This chain uses TRBV20-1 with TRBJ2-1, with 9 bases aligning to TRBD2. The CDR3 sequence is 16 residues long. Germline lookup yields CDR1 DFQATT and CDR2 SNEGSKA (reference sequence). V was clipped by 3 bases and J by 7 bases; unmatched bases: 13. CDR3: CSARTSGEATGNEQFF. CDR3 DNA: TGCAGTGCTAGGACTAGCGGTGAAGCGACGGGAAATGAGCAGTTCTTC.

This clonotype came up a few times. The chain recombines TRBV7-9 with TRBJ1-6; a possible D gene is TRBD1 (6 bases). The CDR3 consists of 16 residues. The V gene lost 3 bases and the J gene lost 7 bases, with 16 bases spanning the gap. Germline lookup yields CDR1 SEHNR and CDR2 FQNEAQ (reference sequence). As DNA, the CDR3 is TGTGCCAGCAGCTTGACCGGGGGGCAGGGGAATTCACCCCTCCACTTT. Translation: CASSLTGGQGNSPLHF.

This clonotype was picked up one time. The chain joins TRBV13 to TRBJ2-1; D ambiguous. Deletions cut 0 bases from V and 8 bases from J, with 8 bases between. CDR3 length: 13 residues. From germline, CDR1 is PRHDT and CDR2 FYEKMQ (reference sequence). CDR3 sequence (DNA): TGTGCCAGCAGCTTAGGACCTAAGGATGAGCAGTTCTTC. It yields the protein CASSLGPKDEQFF.

This clonotype was found a few times. The CDR3 spells CAISESPGEHQPQHF. CDR3 nucleotides: TGTGCCATCAGTGAGTCACCGGGGGAGCATCAGCCCCAGCATTTT. The chain employs TRBV10-3 and TRBJ1-5, with a weak D call TRBD1 (5 bases). The germline CDR1 and CDR2 sequences are ENHRY and SYGVKD. The CDR3 sequence is 15 residues long. Trimming removed 0 bases at V and 5 bases at J, with 11 bases between.

Only a few counts were recorded for this clonotype. CDR3 DNA sequence: TGTGCCACCAGCAGTTCTAGGCTAGCGGGAGAGACCCAGTACTTC. As protein: CATSSSRLAGETQYF. The chain couples TRBV15 to TRBJ2-5, with 8 nucleotides matching TRBD2. The trim removed 3 bases at V and 4 bases at J, leaving 7 bases unmatched. The CDR3 spans 15 residues. Germline CDR1 is LNHNV and CDR2 is YYDKDF (reference sequence).

This clonotype has more than one count but fewer than ten. This chain uses TRBV28 with TRBJ1-1, with TRBD1 identical over 11 bases. The junction had 9 bases not matched to a gene; V was cut back by 7 bases and J by 2 bases. This CDR3 is 16 amino acids long. From germline, CDR1 is MDHEN and CDR2 SYDVKM. CDR3 coding DNA: TGTGCCAGCAATAGCCGGGACAGGGGGTACAACACTGAAGCTTTCTTT. Residues: CASNSRDRGYNTEAFF.

V usage is TRBV10-3 and J usage is TRBJ1-5; TRBD1 is a possible D gene (6 bases). Trimming stripped 7 bases from V and 2 bases from J, with 12 bases between. The CDR3 has 14 amino acids. Germline V gene data show CDR1 as ENHRY and CDR2 as SYGVKD. This CDR3 is CAIMDSGGNQPQHF. CDR3 nucleotide sequence: TGTGCCATCATGGACAGTGGAGGCAATCAGCCCCAGCATTTT.

The chain couples TRBV2 to TRBJ2-5; D possibly corresponds to TRBD1 (6 bases). Trimming removed 10 bases at V and 3 bases at J, with 15 bases between. CDR1 is SNHLY, CDR2 FYNNEI, per germline. CDR3 size: 13 residues. The CDR3, as DNA: TGTGCCACGTCATTTGGGGGCAAAGAGACCCAGTACTTC. Its protein product is CATSFGGKETQYF.

For the CDR3, the DNA is TGTGCCAGCAGCAACAGGGCAGACACTGAAGCTTTCTTT. This translates into CASSNRADTEAFF. This chain uses TRBV7-2 with TRBJ1-1; tentatively, D is TRBD1 (6 bases). Trimming removed 5 bases from V and 3 bases from J, with 10 bases in between. This CDR3 contains 13 residues. Germline-derived CDR1 and CDR2 are SGHTA and FQGNSA.

V usage is TRBV3-1 and J usage is TRBJ2-5; D uncertain. Germline CDR1 LGHDT, CDR2 YNNKEL (reference sequence). This CDR3 is built from 14 residues. With 4 bases removed from V and 3 bases from J, the gap between germline ends came to 12 bases. CDR3 loop: CASSRFGTEETQYF. The CDR3, as DNA: TGTGCCAGCAGCCGCTTTGGCACCGAAGAGACCCAGTACTTC.

This clonotype was counted only a few times. The chain uses TRBV4-2 and TRBJ2-3; 9 positions agree with TRBD2. The ends lost 2 bases at V and 1 base at J; junction bases unmatched: 4. The CDR3 is made up of 16 amino acids. CDR1 LGHNA and CDR2 YNFKEQ come from the germline V gene. CDR3 region: CASSQSLAGGTDTQYF. CDR3 nucleotides: TGTGCCAGCAGCCAATCCTTAGCGGGAGGCACAGATACGCAGTATTTT.

The chain is built from TRBV18 and TRBJ2-7; D call uncertain. Germline V gene lookup returns CDR1 KGHSH and CDR2 LQKENI. V lost 3 bases to trimming and J lost 7 bases, with 7 bases between them. CDR3 size: 11 residues. The CDR3 protein is CASSPSSEQYF. The CDR3 bases are TGTGCCAGCTCACCTTCGAGTGAGCAGTACTTC.

At least ten counts were recorded for this clonotype. The V call is TRBV6-1, the J call TRBJ2-1; TRBD2 matches at 10 bases. V lost 5 bases and J lost 2; bases outside the gene matches: 3. Germline CDR1 reads MNHNS; CDR2 reads SASEGT. The CDR3 spans 15 residues. The chain's CDR3 is CASSKTSGPYNEQFF. DNA of the CDR3: TGTGCCAGCAGTAAGACTAGCGGGCCCTACAATGAGCAGTTCTTC.

The chain couples TRBV20-1 to TRBJ2-1, with D uncertain. Germline CDR1 reads DFQATT; CDR2 reads SNEGSKA (reference sequence). V was clipped by 2 bases and J by 4 bases, with 12 bases between them. The CDR3 has 14 amino acids. As DNA, the CDR3 is TGCAGTGCTAGACTCTCAGGCGAGTACAATGAGCAGTTCTTC. The encoded protein is CSARLSGEYNEQFF.

J is TRBJ2-7 and V is TRBV13, with D possibly called TRBD1 or TRBD2 (5 bases each). Between the trimmed V and J ends, which lost 4 bases and 1 base, there was a span of 11 bases. This CDR3 has 14 amino acids. Germline V lookup: CDR1 PRHDT, CDR2 FYEKMQ (reference sequence). The CDR3 nucleotides read TGTGCCAGCAGCTGGGGACGGGTGTCCTACGAGCAGTACTTC. Translation gives CASSWGRVSYEQYF.

This clonotype was seen more than once but under ten times. The CDR3 reads CSANHGQGEETQYF. Written as DNA, the CDR3 is TGCAGTGCTAATCACGGACAGGGGGAAGAGACCCAGTACTTC. The gene calls are TRBV20-1 and TRBJ2-5; 10 nucleotides agree with TRBD1. CDR1 and CDR2 (germline): DFQATT, SNEGSKA (reference sequence). CDR3 length: 14 amino acids. Trimming removed 4 bases from V and 3 bases from J; junction bases left unmatched: 5.

This sequence joins TRBV14 and TRBJ2-5; D is undetermined. This CDR3 spans 13 amino acids. The V gene's germline CDR1 is SGHDN and CDR2 FVKESK. Trimming took 3 bases from V and 7 from J, leaving 12 bases between them. The DNA for the CDR3 is TGTGCCAGCAGCCACAGAAGGCCGGGGACCCAGTACTTC. Residues: CASSHRRPGTQYF.

This chain links TRBV4-2 with TRBJ1-6, with a weak D call TRBD1 (6 bases). This CDR3 is 14 amino acids long. CDR1 is LGHNA, CDR2 YNFKEQ, per germline. V dropped 3 bases and J dropped 7 bases, with 10 bases sitting between them. The CDR3 protein is CASSQGGLNSPLHF. CDR3 sequence (DNA): TGTGCCAGCAGCCAGGGGGGGCTGAATTCACCCCTCCACTTT.